Here is one T cell receptor beta chain with its context. The antigen remains undetermined. Anyone with autoimmune disease history or systemic immunosuppression was excluded. Sequencing used immunoSEQ multiplex PCR; TCRdb keeps in-frame clones, though not all of them. Of tens of thousands of clones in the sample, around 87% were seen once. The sample belongs to a study of OX40 agonist ivuxolimab in advanced cancers. Overall study findings and caveats: More expanded clones were found, on average, in CD8+ than in CD4+ T cells.

The CDR3 runs to 17 residues. Trimming cost V 3 bases and J 5 bases; bases outside gene matches: 14. Germline lookup yields CDR1 KGHSH and CDR2 LQKENI. The specimen comprised CD4+ or CD8+ T cells sorted from blood, sampled in a trial of the OX40 agonist ivuxolimab. This rearrangement joins TRBV18 to TRBJ2-3, with 7 bases lining up with TRBD1. This receptor was obtained from an adult with an advanced solid tumor such as melanoma, head and neck, liver or kidney cancer. The CDR3 bases are TGTGCCAGCTCACCGTTTACCGGGACAGCGTCGGGAGATACGCAGTATTTT. It encodes CASSPFTGTASGDTQYF.